These T cell receptor beta chains were read from a single sample in a study of neoadjuvant nivolumab and ipilimumab in lung cancer. The repertoire was sequenced with immunoSEQ multiplex PCR; TCRdb's copy has only in-frame clones and lacks some. The sample has approximately 6,300 clones; approximately 64% are singletons. The sample here was tumor tissue, taken after neoadjuvant nivolumab, alone or with ipilimumab, at or shortly before surgery. The receptors stem from an adult with non-small cell lung cancer. CDR3s include the opening cysteine and the closing phenylalanine or tryptophan. The D gene is left open where the match is weak. Where a row states a size, it is once, few, many or the class of an expanded clone; other rows omit it.

- | TRBJ1-2 | TRBV5-6 | few | CASSLGGYGYTF | TGTGCCAGCAGCTTGGGAGGATATGGCTACACCTTC
- | TRBJ1-5 | TRBV18 | few | CASREEGNQPQHF | TGTGCCAGCCGAGAGGAGGGAAATCAGCCCCAGCATTTT
- | TRBJ2-7 | TRBV6-1 | - | CASMSGAFPYEQYF | TGTGCCAGCATGTCGGGAGCTTTCCCGTACGAGCAGTACTTC
- | TRBJ2-1 | TRBV7-3 | - | CASSLDDRFYNEQFF | TGTGCCAGCAGCTTAGACGACAGGTTCTACAATGAGCAGTTCTTC
- | TRBJ2-7 | TRBV7-8 | - | CASRPSPWTPSSYEQYF | TGTGCCAGCAGACCCTCGCCTTGGACTCCGAGCTCCTACGAGCAGTACTTC
TRBD2 | TRBJ2-2 | TRBV11-3 | - | CASSTGTSVVGELFF | TGTGCCAGCAGTACCGGGACTAGCGTGGTCGGGGAGCTGTTTTTT
TRBD1 | TRBJ1-2 | TRBV4-2 | - | CASSAPRQGMVYGYTF | TGTGCCAGCAGCGCCCCCCGACAGGGTATGGTCTATGGCTACACCTTC
TRBD1 | TRBJ1-1 | TRBV6-5 | - | CASSKSRQGNTEAFF | TGTGCCAGCAGTAAAAGTCGACAGGGAAACACTGAAGCTTTCTTT
TRBD1 | TRBJ1-2 | TRBV5-1 | - | CASSLGTGSTNYGYTF | TGCGCCAGCAGCCTCGGGACAGGATCCACTAACTATGGCTACACCTTC
- | TRBJ1-4 | TRBV5-1 | medium-sized | CASSLGGRQEKLFF | TGCGCCAGCAGCTTGGGCGGGCGGCAAGAAAAACTGTTTTTT
TRBD2 | TRBJ2-3 | TRBV28 | - | CASRLTSGSETDTQYF | TGTGCCAGCAGGCTGACTAGCGGGAGTGAAACGGATACGCAGTATTTT
- | TRBJ1-4 | TRBV29-1 | - | CSVSGDPEVEKLFF | TGCAGCGTCTCAGGGGACCCCGAGGTTGAAAAACTGTTTTTT
TRBD2 | TRBJ2-1 | TRBV5-1 | - | CASSLDPGLAGEQFF | TGCGCCAGCAGCTTGGACCCGGGACTAGCGGGTGAGCAGTTCTTC
- | TRBJ2-3 | TRBV7-3 | - | CASRSGTTDTQYF | TGTGCCAGCAGGTCCGGGACAACAGATACGCAGTATTTT
TRBD1 | TRBJ1-3 | TRBV30 | - | CAWKRGRLPGNTIYF | TGTGCCTGGAAAAGGGGGCGCCTCCCTGGAAACACCATATATTTT
- | TRBJ2-4 | TRBV7-9 | - | CASSSPDRGKNIQYF | TGTGCCAGCAGCTCCCCCGATAGGGGGAAAAACATTCAGTACTTC
- | TRBJ2-1 | TRBV7-8 | few | CASSLGLNNEQFF | TGTGCCAGCAGCTTAGGGCTCAACAATGAGCAGTTCTTC
- | TRBJ2-7 | TRBV5-1 | medium-sized | CASRFRENEQYF | TGCGCCAGCCGGTTCCGAGAGAACGAGCAGTACTTC
TRBD2 | TRBJ2-5 | TRBV5-1 | - | CASSPAGGPVQETQYF | TGCGCCAGCAGCCCAGCGGGAGGGCCCGTCCAAGAGACCCAGTACTTC
TRBD1 | TRBJ2-3 | TRBV6-5 | - | CAISRDRGGTDTQYF | TGTGCCATCAGTAGGGACAGGGGAGGTACAGATACGCAGTATTTT
TRBD1 | TRBJ2-5 | TRBV7-6 | - | CASSLAQGILETQYF | TGTGCCAGCAGCTTGGCACAGGGGATTTTAGAGACCCAGTACTTC
TRBD1 | TRBJ1-1 | TRBV27 | few | CASSSGQGDEAFF | TGTGCCAGCAGTTCCGGACAGGGGGATGAAGCTTTCTTT